Sequencing of this T cell receptor beta chain was carried out in a study of blood T cell repertoires in COVID-19. Across the whole study: The study drew acute and convalescent COVID-19 samples from the United States, Italy and Spain. The cDNA or gDNA used as material had been derived from T cells, B-cell-depleted T cells, or PBMCs.

This clone came up a few times. Original analysis: The assay estimated nucleated cells by amplifying reference gene primers. TCRdb keeps only in-frame clones here, not all; method: immunoSEQ multiplex PCR. The D gene and trimming were derived from the DNA, and the V and J assignments and clone size from that table. The sample has fewer than 300,000 clones, roughly 85% seen once; the top ten hold 13%. The sequenced sample was peripheral blood. The origin of this receptor is a human donor in a cohort sampled during active COVID-19.

The CDR3, as DNA: TGTGCCAGTAACGGACAGGGGAATTCACCCCTCCACTTT. Translated, it gives CASNGQGNSPLHF. V and J are TRBV19 and TRBJ1-6; 9 nucleotides line up with TRBD1. The germline CDR1 and CDR2 sequences are LNHDA and SQIVND (reference sequence). The junction had 2 bases not matched to a gene; V was cut back by 7 bases and J by 7 bases. The CDR3 covers 13 residues. Using reference TRBV19 and TRBJ1-6 for the parts outside the CDR3, the full variable domain is DGGITQSPKYLFRKEGQNVTLSCEQNLNHDAMYWYRQDPGQGLRLIYYSQIVNDFQKGDIAEGYSVSREKKESFPLTVTSAQKNPTAFYLCASNGQGNSPLHFGNGTRLTVT.